The 32 T cell receptor beta chains in this list originate from one sample, sequenced in a study of blood T cell repertoires in COVID-19. Repertoires were generated with immunoSEQ multiplex PCR, while TCRdb's copy carries only in-frame clones and drops some. The sample records about 90,000 clones, around 90% being singletons. Source material: peripheral blood. The receptors were sampled from a human donor with active COVID-19. The donor label of this sample is uncertain.

Concerning this clone: The same CDR3 arises from other DNA sequences in this sample as well. The chain has TRBV5-6 and TRBJ2-7; a weak D match, TRBD1 (6 bases). Germline CDR1 reads SGHDT; CDR2 reads YYEEEE. The CDR3 covers 14 residues. Trimming took off 2 bases at V and 2 bases at J, with 11 bases between the two ends. Written as DNA, the CDR3 is TGTGCCAGCAGCTTAACCGGGACACCCTACGAGCAGTACTTC. Its translation: CASSLTGTPYEQYF.

The CDR3 DNA is TGTGCCAGCAGCTTAGGGGCCGTACCGGATACGCAGTATTTT. Protein product: CASSLGAVPDTQYF. The rearrangement joins TRBV7-2 to TRBJ2-3, with no clear D. Trimming took off 1 base at V and 6 bases at J, with 11 bases between the two ends. Germline assignment: CDR1 SGHTA and CDR2 FQGNSA. There are 14 residues in the CDR3.

The chain uses TRBV6-5 and TRBJ1-4; D is unresolved. CDR1 and CDR2 from the germline V gene are MNHEY and SVGAGI. This CDR3 is 14 amino acids long. V was pared by 7 bases and J by 8 bases, with 17 bases between. The CDR3 sequence is CASTPSRSGEKLFF. CDR3 bases: TGTGCCAGCACCCCCTCGAGGTCTGGGGAAAAACTGTTTTTT.

V and J are TRBV27 and TRBJ2-3; possible D gene TRBD2, 7 bases. Germline V lookup: CDR1 MNHEY, CDR2 SMNVEV (reference sequence). The V end was cut by 1 base, the J end by 1 base, with 12 bases between. The CDR3 length is 16 residues. The CDR3 is CASSLWGGAGTDTQYF. The CDR3 region has the DNA TGTGCCAGCAGTTTATGGGGGGGCGCAGGCACAGATACGCAGTATTTT.

The CDR3 loop is CASSHVQGASNQPQHF. CDR3 in DNA: TGCGCCAGCAGCCACGTACAGGGGGCAAGCAATCAGCCCCAGCATTTT. This chain uses TRBV4-1 with TRBJ1-5; 9 bases fit TRBD1. The V segment lost 3 bases and the J segment 1 base; nucleotides outside the gene matches: 4. The CDR3 runs 16 residues. CDR1 is MGHRA and CDR2 is YSYEKL in the germline V gene.

The J gene is TRBJ1-2, the V gene TRBV28; D remains unclear. V was trimmed by 5 bases and J by 6 bases, leaving 4 bases between them. From germline, CDR1 is MDHEN and CDR2 SYDVKM. The CDR3 consists of 10 residues. This CDR3 reads CASSTNGYTF. The CDR3 nucleotides are TGTGCCAGCAGTACAAATGGCTACACCTTC.

This clone appeared once. The CDR3 sequence: CASSSRGAELTDTQYF. The CDR3 DNA reads as TGTGCCAGCAGTTCTCGCGGGGCGGAACTCACAGATACGCAGTATTTT. The chain combines TRBV6-5 with TRBJ2-3, with D perhaps TRBD2 (6 bases). V lost 4 bases and J 2 bases, leaving 16 bases between the germline ends. The CDR3 is 16 amino acids. CDR1 and CDR2 from the germline V gene are MNHEY and SVGAGI.

The gene calls are TRBV2 and TRBJ2-7, with D tentatively TRBD2 (6 bases). CDR3 size: 15 residues. Trimming left V 5 bases short and J 2 bases short, with 16 bases between. Germline V lookup: CDR1 SNHLY, CDR2 FYNNEI. CDR3 nucleotide sequence: TGTGCCAGCAGTTACCCGGGAGAAGTCACCTACGAGCAGTACTTC. This codes for CASSYPGEVTYEQYF. Drawing the rest from reference TRBV2 and TRBJ2-7, the complete variable domain is EPEVTQTPSHQVTQMGQEVILRCVPISNHLYFYWYRQILGQKVEFLVSFYNNEISEKSEIFDDQFSVERPDGSNFTLKIRSTKLEDSAMYFCASSYPGEVTYEQYFGPGTRLTVT.

The V and J genes are TRBV2 and TRBJ2-5; 9 bases match TRBD2. CDR1 is SNHLY, CDR2 FYNNEI, per germline. The CDR3 extends over 15 amino acids. With V trimmed by 6 bases and J by 3 bases, 8 bases remained unmatched. CDR3 in amino acids: CASRRSGGTKETQYF. The CDR3 DNA sequence: TGTGCCAGCAGGCGGAGCGGGGGGACCAAAGAGACCCAGTACTTC.

J is TRBJ2-3 and V is TRBV5-4; D uncertain. The CDR3 contains 13 residues. CDR1 is SGHNT, CDR2 YYREEE, per germline (reference sequence). The germline V and J ends were trimmed by 3 bases and 0 bases, with 5 bases remaining between them. This CDR3 reads CASSSSSTDTQYF. The CDR3 DNA follows: TGTGCCAGCAGCTCATCAAGCACAGATACGCAGTATTTT. The whole variable domain, filled in from reference TRBV5-4 and TRBJ2-3, reads ETGVTQSPTHLIKTRGQQVTLRCSSQSGHNTVSWYQQALGQGPQFIFQYYREEENGRGNFPPRFSGLQFPNYSSELNVNALELDDSALYLCASSSSSTDTQYFGPGTRLTVL.

V gene TRBV5-1 combines with J gene TRBJ2-7, with a possible D match to TRBD1 (5 bases). Trimming left V 1 base short and J 9 bases short, with 11 bases between. The CDR3 consists of 12 residues. Germline loops: CDR1 SGHRS, CDR2 YFSETQ. The CDR3 here is CASSLTGLGQYF. Here the CDR3 DNA reads TGCGCCAGCAGCTTGACAGGTCTGGGGCAGTACTTC.

CDR3 in amino acids: CASSLVGQLNSGNTIYF. DNA for the CDR3: TGTGCCAGCAGCTTAGTGGGACAGCTAAACTCTGGAAACACCATATATTTT. The chain carries TRBV7-2 and TRBJ1-3, with 7 bases that match TRBD1. The germline CDR1 and CDR2 sequences are SGHTA and FQGNSA. J lost 0 bases, V lost 1 base, and 6 bases had no gene match. This CDR3 spans 17 amino acids.

The rearrangement joins TRBV6-5 to TRBJ1-2; perhaps TRBD1 as D (6 bases). The germline V and J ends were trimmed by 5 bases and 6 bases, with 16 bases remaining between them. The germline V gene has CDR1 MNHEY and CDR2 SVGAGI. There are 14 residues in the CDR3. Written as DNA, the CDR3 is TGTGCCAGCAGTAGACAACAGGGACCAGATGGCTACACCTTC. Translated, it gives CASSRQQGPDGYTF.

The V gene is TRBV29-1, the J gene TRBJ1-2; D may be TRBD1 (5 bases). Trimming removed 2 bases at V and 4 bases at J, with 11 bases between. Germline V CDR1 and CDR2: SQVTM, ANQGSEA. This CDR3 comprises 13 residues. CDR3 region: CSVEPRGSYGYTF. The CDR3 DNA follows: TGCAGCGTTGAACCCCGGGGGAGCTATGGCTACACCTTC.

V gene TRBV12-5 combines with J gene TRBJ1-6; 9 bases fit TRBD1. The CDR3 has 15 amino acids. V trimming: 6 bases; J trimming: 9 bases; junction bases outside the gene matches: 9. Per the germline V gene, CDR1 is LGHNT and CDR2 is FRNRAP. The CDR3 here is CASGPGQGYGSPLHF. The CDR3 nucleotides read TGTGCTAGTGGCCCGGGACAGGGATACGGTTCACCCCTCCACTTT.

The chain joins TRBV11-2 to TRBJ1-4; D not certain. The CDR3 consists of 14 residues. Trimming shortened V by 5 bases and J by 7 bases, and 14 bases separated the two germline ends. Germline V gives CDR1 SGHAT, CDR2 FQNNGV. The CDR3 bases are TGTGCCAGCAGCAGTGGTGTGGGAGGTGAAAAACTGTTTTTT. Residues: CASSSGVGGEKLFF.

The gene calls are TRBV11-2 and TRBJ2-1; 11 nucleotides match TRBD2. J lost 2 bases, V lost 4 bases, and 4 bases had no gene match. CDR1 is SGHAT and CDR2 is FQNNGV in the germline V gene. This CDR3 is 16 amino acids long. The CDR3 DNA follows: TGTGCCAGCAGCTCGTATAGCGGGGGGGCCTACAATGAGCAGTTCTTC. It encodes CASSSYSGGAYNEQFF. The full variable domain, in which reference TRBV11-2 and TRBJ2-1 provide the parts outside the CDR3, is EAGVAQSPRYKIIEKRQSVAFWCNPISGHATLYWYQQILGQGPKLLIQFQNNGVVDDSQLPKDRFSAERLKGVDSTLKIQPAKLEDSAVYLCASSSYSGGAYNEQFFGPGTRLTVL.

This rearrangement joins TRBV30 to TRBJ1-3; 8 bases are shared with TRBD1. The V gene end was trimmed by 3 bases and the J gene end by 0 bases; junction bases not matched to a gene: 7. This CDR3 is built from 16 residues. Germline CDR1 GTSNPN, CDR2 SVGIG (reference sequence). CDR3 bases: TGTGCCTGGAGCCTTCGACAGGGGCACTCTGGAAACACCATATATTTT. As protein: CAWSLRQGHSGNTIYF.

The genes are TRBV5-1 and TRBJ2-3; 15 bases fit TRBD2. Germline loops: CDR1 SGHRS, CDR2 YFSETQ. The J segment lost 6 bases and the V segment lost 4 bases, leaving 6 bases of the junction unmatched. CDR3 length: 16 residues. CDR3 region: CASSPGLAGGWDTQYF. DNA of the CDR3: TGCGCCAGCAGCCCGGGACTAGCGGGGGGCTGGGATACGCAGTATTTT.

The rearrangement links TRBV6-1 to TRBJ1-1; TRBD1 matches at 9 bases. The CDR3 covers 16 residues. The germline V gene encodes CDR1 MNHNS and CDR2 SASEGT. Losses at the gene ends were 3 bases for V and 2 bases for J; bases not matched to a gene: 7. The CDR3 DNA reads TGTGCCAGCAGTGACGGGACAGGGACAACAAACACTGAAGCTTTCTTT. This sequence encodes CASSDGTGTTNTEAFF.

The chain couples TRBV5-6 to TRBJ2-5, with TRBD2 as a possible D gene (5 bases). CDR1 is SGHDT and CDR2 is YYEEEE in the germline V gene. The length of the CDR3 is 14 residues. With 1 base removed from V and 2 bases from J, the gap between germline ends came to 9 bases. The CDR3 loop reads CASSLYTGQETQYF. CDR3 nucleotides: TGTGCCAGCAGCTTGTATACGGGGCAAGAGACCCAGTACTTC.

V and J are TRBV4-1 and TRBJ2-7, with 10 bases that match TRBD1. This CDR3 spans 15 amino acids. Germline values: CDR1 MGHRA, CDR2 YSYEKL. After removal of 1 base from V and 3 bases from J, the junction contained 3 bases not matched to a gene. The CDR3 coding sequence is TGCGCCAGCAGCCAAGCGGGACAGGGGTTCTACGAGCAGTACTTC. It yields the protein CASSQAGQGFYEQYF.

The rearrangement uses TRBV5-4 and TRBJ2-3; 8 bases fit TRBD1. This CDR3 spans 15 amino acids. Germline CDR1 reads SGHNT; CDR2 reads YYREEE (reference sequence). J was trimmed by 5 bases and V by 3 bases; bases with no gene match: 8. The CDR3 sequence: CASSSNQGAKDTQYF. As DNA, the CDR3 is TGTGCCAGCAGCTCAAATCAGGGGGCAAAAGATACGCAGTATTTT. Together with reference TRBV5-4 and TRBJ2-3, the CDR3 gives the full variable domain: ETGVTQSPTHLIKTRGQQVTLRCSSQSGHNTVSWYQQALGQGPQFIFQYYREEENGRGNFPPRFSGLQFPNYSSELNVNALELDDSALYLCASSSNQGAKDTQYFGPGTRLTVL.

This clone was observed once. The chain has TRBV5-1 and TRBJ1-1, with unresolved D. The CDR3 extends over 14 amino acids. Between the trimmed V and J ends, which lost 4 bases and 0 bases, there was a span of 10 bases. Per the germline V gene, CDR1 is SGHRS and CDR2 is YFSETQ. The CDR3 reads CASSPGGLNTEAFF. The CDR3 coding sequence is TGCGCCAGCAGCCCGGGCGGGCTGAACACTGAAGCTTTCTTT.

The chain couples TRBV25-1 to TRBJ2-7, with a possible D match to TRBD2 (6 bases). Trimming stripped 3 bases from V and 9 bases from J, with 21 bases between. The CDR3 contains 15 residues. The germline V gene encodes CDR1 MGHDK and CDR2 SYGVNS. CDR3 DNA sequence: TGTGCCAGCAGTGATTCGAGGAGGGGAGGCCTCCTGCAGTACTTC. It specifies CASSDSRRGGLLQYF.

The chain links TRBV6-5 to TRBJ2-2; D may be TRBD1 (6 bases). Trimming shortened V by 6 bases and J by 6 bases, and 11 bases separated the two germline ends. The germline V gene encodes CDR1 MNHEY and CDR2 SVGAGI. There are 13 residues in the CDR3. Here the CDR3 DNA reads TGTGCCAGCAGAGCAGGGGCACCCGGGGAGCTGTTTTTT. Translating gives CASRAGAPGELFF.

V and J are TRBV5-1 and TRBJ1-1, with TRBD1 matching 7 bases. J was trimmed by 6 bases and V by 1 base; bases with no gene match: 6. The germline V gene encodes CDR1 SGHRS and CDR2 YFSETQ. This CDR3 region has 14 residues. Here the CDR3 reads CASSLSDRTAEAFF. The CDR3 region has the DNA TGCGCCAGCAGCTTGTCGGACAGGACCGCTGAAGCTTTCTTT.

The V gene is TRBV9, the J gene TRBJ2-5, with D possibly matching TRBD2 (6 bases). The germline CDR1 and CDR2 sequences are SGDLS and YYNGEE. Trimming shortened V by 1 base and J by 4 bases, and 14 bases separated the two germline ends. The CDR3 totals 15 residues. DNA of the CDR3: TGTGCCAGCAGCGTATCTAGCGACTTCCGAGAGACCCAGTACTTC. Protein product: CASSVSSDFRETQYF.

In its sample, this clone was seen a few times. This chain joins TRBV12-5 and TRBJ2-3; tentative D call: TRBD1 (7 bases). This CDR3 is 16 amino acids long. V shed 7 bases and J shed 2 bases, with 19 bases lying between them. The germline V gene has CDR1 LGHNT and CDR2 FRNRAP. The CDR3 nucleotides are TGTGCTAGTGCCCTTTGGGGGGACAGCGACACAGATACGCAGTATTTT. It translates to CASALWGDSDTDTQYF. The variable domain in full, completed from reference TRBV12-5 and TRBJ2-3, reads DARVTQTPRHKVTEMGQEVTMRCQPILGHNTVFWYRQTMMQGLELLAYFRNRAPLDDSGMPKDRFSAEMPDATLATLKIQPSEPRDSAVYFCASALWGDSDTDTQYFGPGTRLTVL.

The chain joins TRBV2 to TRBJ2-3; 10 bases line up with TRBD1. The CDR3 spans 15 residues. Germline V gene sequence: CDR1 SNHLY, CDR2 FYNNEI. Trimming took 3 bases from V and 3 from J; bases not matched to a gene: 3. The CDR3 nucleotides are TGTGCCAGCAGTGAGACAGGGGGCGCGACAGATACGCAGTATTTT. The encoded protein is CASSETGGATDTQYF.

The chain links TRBV24-1 to TRBJ1-1; 7 nucleotides align to TRBD1. This CDR3 contains 13 residues. Losses at the gene ends were 4 bases for V and 4 bases for J; bases not matched to a gene: 2. Germline lookup yields CDR1 KGHDR and CDR2 SFDVKD. CDR3 sequence: CATSEAGGTEAFF. CDR3 DNA: TGTGCCACCAGTGAGGCAGGGGGCACTGAAGCTTTCTTT.

The V and J genes are TRBV27 and TRBJ1-1, with D tentatively TRBD1 (5 bases). Trimming removed 5 bases from V and 7 bases from J, with 8 bases in between. The CDR3 is made up of 11 amino acids. Germline loops: CDR1 MNHEY, CDR2 SMNVEV (reference sequence). In nucleotides, the CDR3 is TGTGCCAGCAGTGGGACTAATGAAGCTTTCTTT. Protein product: CASSGTNEAFF.